A single sample is the source of the 8 T cell receptor beta chains below, sequenced in a study of T cell repertoires in cytomegalovirus infection. MiXCR was run by TCRdb on the reads, yielding one entry per CDR3 protein. Of just under 550,000 distinct CDR3 sequences listed, about 25% were seen once; the top ten hold under 15%. Sequencing was done on a sample of PBMCs. The origin of the receptors is a human donor in good health (CMV status not recorded). Some clones in this sample may be carry-over from other donors' samples.

This clonotype was recorded at least ten times. CDR3 residues: CASNPVGYTQYF. The DNA of the CDR3 is TGTGCCAGCAACCCCGTGGGATATACGCAGTATTTT. This chain uses TRBV7-2 with TRBJ2-3; D is unresolved. The V gene lost 7 bases and the J gene lost 7 bases, with 12 bases spanning the gap. Germline lookup yields CDR1 SGHTA and CDR2 FQGNSA. This CDR3 is built from 12 residues. The complete variable domain, with remaining parts taken from reference TRBV7-2 and TRBJ2-3, reads GAGVSQSPSNKVTEKGKDVELRCDPISGHTALYWYRQSLGQGLEFLIYFQGNSAPDKSGLPSDRFSAERTGGSVSTLTIQRTQQEDSAVYLCASNPVGYTQYFGPGTRLTVL.

In its sample, this clonotype was seen many times. V usage is TRBV7-8 and J usage is TRBJ1-5; no reliable D call. CDR3 length equals 16 residues. Germline lookup yields CDR1 SGHVS and CDR2 FQNEAQ. Trimming stripped 0 bases from V and 7 bases from J, with 16 bases between. CDR3 coding DNA: TGTGCCAGCAGCTTAGCCGGCTCCTGGGGTGGCCAGCCCCAGCATTTT. Its translation: CASSLAGSWGGQPQHF.

V is TRBV7-2 and J is TRBJ2-7, with TRBD1 identical over 7 bases. The ends lost 0 bases at V and 5 bases at J; junction bases unmatched: 1. The CDR3 sequence is 13 residues long. CDR1 is SGHTA and CDR2 is FQGNSA in the germline V gene. The CDR3 loop is CASSLATGHEQYV. The CDR3 DNA reads as TGTGCCAGCAGCTTAGCGACAGGGCACGAGCAGTACGTC.

The chain links TRBV7-3 to TRBJ2-1; D unclear. The CDR3 length is 14 residues. Trimming pared 5 bases from V and 3 bases from J, leaving 11 bases between. CDR1 SGHTA and CDR2 FQGTGA come from the germline V gene. The CDR3 reads CASSLDGYYNEQFF. As DNA, the CDR3 is TGTGCCAGCAGCCTTGACGGGTACTACAATGAGCAGTTCTTC.

The V and J genes are TRBV10-1 and TRBJ2-2, with TRBD2 matching over 8 bases. This CDR3 contains 20 residues. Unmatched junction bases numbered 20, after V lost 2 bases and J lost 6 bases. CDR1 and CDR2 from the germline V gene are WNHNN and SYGVQD (reference sequence). The CDR3 sequence: CASSERMRLTSDRQSGELFF. CDR3 nucleotide sequence: TGCGCCAGCAGTGAGAGAATGCGGTTGACTAGCGATCGACAGTCCGGGGAGCTGTTTTTT.

A remark on this clonotype: This may stem from a read error, because a much larger clone lies one nucleotide away. The chain links TRBV7-9 to TRBJ2-7; 14 positions match TRBD2. CDR3 length: 15 amino acids. J was trimmed by 7 bases and V by 1 base; bases with no gene match: 3. The germline V gene has CDR1 SEHNR and CDR2 FQNEAQ (reference sequence). CDR3 loop: CASSLGGLAGDEQYF. For the CDR3, the DNA is TGTGCCAGCAGCTTAGGGGGACTAGCGGGAGATGAGCAGTACTTC.

This chain joins TRBV12-5 and TRBJ2-3; D call uncertain. Germline CDR1 is LGHNT and CDR2 is FRNRAP. The CDR3 has 15 amino acids. V was cut by 2 bases and J by 1 base, with 10 bases left in between. CDR3 loop: CASGLSWEGTDTQYF. DNA of the CDR3: TGTGCTAGTGGTTTGTCCTGGGAAGGCACAGATACGCAGTATTTT.

This clonotype was detected a few times. This chain uses TRBV12-3 or TRBV12-4 with TRBJ1-4; D call uncertain. The CDR3 runs to 13 residues. Trimming took off 8 bases at V and 5 bases at J, with 12 bases between the two ends. CDR3 region: CASSGSRNEKLFF. As DNA, the CDR3 is TGTGCCAGCTCGGGCAGTAGGAATGAAAAACTGTTTTTT.